This TCR beta chain was profiled in a study of beta chain features in type 1 diabetes. This clone was observed a few times. Its antigen is not identified. An end of the junction differs from the germline gene, which may be a read error. Study-level findings and limits: Type 1 diabetes patients had fewer VDJ junction insertions and more deletions. Shortening that was moderate but significant affected the TCRB CDR3s of Type 1 diabetes patients in all four CD4+ subsets.

Cell sorting via CD45RO/CCR7/CD25/CD127/CD95/CD27 was performed to obtain CD4+ naive, central memory, regulatory and stem cell-like memory cells. As every portion of the isolated RNA was reverse transcribed, the sequencing read expressed TCRB transcripts. Produced via immunoSEQ multiplex PCR; TCRdb's table is partial and in-frame only. The sample carries 620,000 or so clones, roughly a sixth recorded once. The clonotype was recovered from a man aged 18 to 30 in good health. Material: naive CD4+ T cells from blood.

CDR3 residues: CASSPGGGLEQYF. CDR3 nucleotides: TGTGCTAGCAGCCCTGGGGGGGGCCTCGAGCAGTACTTC. The chain combines TRBV7-7 with TRBJ2-7; a weak D match, TRBD2 (7 bases). The V gene's germline CDR1 is SSHAT and CDR2 FNYEAQ (reference sequence). The CDR3 is 13 residues long.